The 15 T cell receptor beta chains given below trace back to one sample, sequenced in a study of OX40 agonist ivuxolimab in advanced cancers. The table came from immunoSEQ multiplex PCR; TCRdb's copy has only in-frame clones and leaves some out. The sample includes approximately 130,000 clones, about 92% of them seen just once. The sequencing here drew on CD4+ or CD8+ T cells sorted from blood, taken in a trial of the OX40 agonist ivuxolimab. The source of these receptors is an adult with an advanced solid tumor such as melanoma, head and neck, liver or kidney cancer.

V gene TRBV7-2 combines with J gene TRBJ2-7; no definite D call. The germline gives CDR1 SGHTA, CDR2 FQGNSA. This CDR3 has 13 amino acids. V was clipped by 2 bases and J by 6 bases, with 11 bases between them. CDR3 DNA sequence: TGTGCCAGCAGCTTAACCCCTGTTGGCGAGCAGTACTTC. It specifies CASSLTPVGEQYF.

The table lists this clone with a count of one. The gene calls are TRBV27 and TRBJ1-2; a possible D gene is TRBD1 (6 bases). V shed 2 bases and J shed 7 bases, with 11 bases lying between them. Per germline, CDR1 MNHEY and CDR2 SMNVEV (reference sequence). The CDR3 has 13 residues. CDR3 loop: CASSLEGVGGYTF. DNA for the CDR3: TGTGCCAGCAGTTTAGAGGGGGTGGGTGGCTACACCTTC.

The chain has TRBV29-1 and TRBJ1-2; TRBD1 might be the D (6 bases). The V gene lost 4 bases and the J gene lost 8 bases, with 11 bases spanning the gap. CDR1 is SQVTM, CDR2 ANQGSEA, per germline. The CDR3 is made up of 11 amino acids. The CDR3 DNA is TGCAGCGTTGCAGGGGCGCGCGGCTACACCTTC. This codes for CSVAGARGYTF.

In DNA, the CDR3 is TGTGCCAGCAGTTACCCCCGGGGGGGTGAGCAGTACTTC. Its translation is CASSYPRGGEQYF. The chain combines TRBV6-6 with TRBJ2-7; 8 bases agree with TRBD2. The CDR3 extends over 13 amino acids. CDR1 MNHNY and CDR2 SVGAGI come from the germline V gene (reference sequence). J lost 7 bases, V lost 2 bases, and 4 bases had no gene match.

The rearrangement joins TRBV11-2 to TRBJ2-1; either TRBD1 or TRBD2 may supply D (6 bases each). The V and J ends lost 5 bases and 0 bases respectively, with 14 bases between them. The CDR3 has 16 residues. Germline V gene lookup returns CDR1 SGHAT and CDR2 FQNNGV. Here the CDR3 DNA reads TGTGCCAGCAGCGGCGGACGGGGGCACTCCTACAATGAGCAGTTCTTC. The encoded protein is CASSGGRGHSYNEQFF.

This chain joins TRBV18 and TRBJ2-7; tentative D call: TRBD1 (5 bases). The germline V and J ends were trimmed by 5 bases and 2 bases, with 13 bases remaining between them. There are 14 residues in the CDR3. Germline loops: CDR1 KGHSH, CDR2 LQKENI. CDR3 nucleotides: TGTGCCAGCTCAGGCGTGGGGCTAGCCTACGAGCAGTACTTC. As protein: CASSGVGLAYEQYF.

The V and J genes are TRBV6-5 and TRBJ1-4; D is possibly TRBD1 (5 bases). Germline loops: CDR1 MNHEY, CDR2 SVGAGI. The CDR3 consists of 16 residues. Trimming cost V 2 bases and J 4 bases, with 14 bases left between them. CDR3 sequence reads: CASSYRQGGFNEKLFF. The CDR3, as DNA: TGTGCCAGCAGTTACAGGCAGGGAGGATTTAATGAAAAACTGTTTTTT.

The chain is built from TRBV4-1 and TRBJ1-2, with D possibly being TRBD1 (5 bases). Looked up from germline, CDR1 is MGHRA and CDR2 is YSYEKL. V lost 4 bases and J 2 bases, leaving 17 bases between the germline ends. The CDR3 has 16 amino acids. The CDR3 region is CASSLPGRTRNYGYTF. DNA for the CDR3: TGCGCCAGCAGCCTACCGGGACGGACGAGGAACTATGGCTACACCTTC.

V and J are TRBV28 and TRBJ2-4, with TRBD2 as a possible D gene (7 bases). The CDR3 is 18 residues long. Per germline, CDR1 MDHEN and CDR2 SYDVKM. Trimming took 4 bases from V and 1 from J, leaving 20 bases between them. CDR3 coding DNA: TGTGCCAGCAGTTCACCCGGAGGGGGAGGGTTTGCCAAAAACATTCAGTACTTC. Protein: CASSSPGGGGFAKNIQYF.

The rearrangement joins TRBV6-1 to TRBJ2-7; 8 nucleotides align to TRBD2. The germline CDR1 and CDR2 sequences are MNHNS and SASEGT. The V segment lost 11 bases and the J segment 0 bases; nucleotides outside the gene matches: 3. The CDR3 loop spans 12 amino acids. The CDR3 coding sequence is TGTGCCGCCGGGAGGGCCTCCTACGAGCAGTACTTC. Amino acid sequence: CAAGRASYEQYF.

The chain is built from TRBV7-2 and TRBJ1-2, with D maybe TRBD1 (5 bases). The CDR3 consists of 15 residues. Per germline, CDR1 SGHTA and CDR2 FQGNSA. V lost 2 bases and J 0 bases, leaving 10 bases between the germline ends. CDR3 in DNA: TGTGCCAGCAGCTTAACGGACACTTCTAACTATGGCTACACCTTC. Its translation is CASSLTDTSNYGYTF.

This rearrangement joins TRBV15 to TRBJ2-3, with 7 bases lining up with TRBD2. J was trimmed by 2 bases and V by 0 bases; bases with no gene match: 2. The length of the CDR3 is 15 residues. The germline V gene encodes CDR1 LNHNV and CDR2 YYDKDF (reference sequence). This chain's CDR3 is CATSREGGNTDTQYF. CDR3 nucleotides: TGTGCCACCAGCAGAGAGGGGGGGAACACAGATACGCAGTATTTT.

This chain connects TRBV7-9 to TRBJ2-5, with 8 bases fitting TRBD1. V lost 4 bases, J lost 5 bases, and 3 bases stayed unmatched. The CDR3 contains 13 residues. Germline CDR1 SEHNR, CDR2 FQNEAQ (reference sequence). The CDR3 here is CASSSDRVETQYF. Here the CDR3 DNA reads TGTGCCAGCAGCTCGGACAGGGTGGAGACCCAGTACTTC.

This rearrangement joins TRBV27 to TRBJ2-2; D may be TRBD2 (7 bases). V was clipped by 2 bases and J by 0 bases, with 16 bases between them. Germline CDR1 reads MNHEY; CDR2 reads SMNVEV (reference sequence). This CDR3 has 18 amino acids. CDR3 in amino acids: CASSLNRGGTTNTGELFF. The CDR3 DNA sequence: TGTGCCAGCAGTTTAAATAGGGGGGGCACGACGAACACCGGGGAGCTGTTTTTT.

The chain carries TRBV6-5 and TRBJ1-2, with 7 bases aligning to TRBD1. Trimming at V came to 8 bases and at J to 2 bases, leaving 8 bases not matched to a gene. The CDR3 is 14 amino acids. CDR1 and CDR2 from the germline V gene are MNHEY and SVGAGI. CDR3 nucleotide sequence: TGTGCCAGCTCCGTGAGGGGGCCCAACTATGGCTACACCTTC. Translated, it gives CASSVRGPNYGYTF.